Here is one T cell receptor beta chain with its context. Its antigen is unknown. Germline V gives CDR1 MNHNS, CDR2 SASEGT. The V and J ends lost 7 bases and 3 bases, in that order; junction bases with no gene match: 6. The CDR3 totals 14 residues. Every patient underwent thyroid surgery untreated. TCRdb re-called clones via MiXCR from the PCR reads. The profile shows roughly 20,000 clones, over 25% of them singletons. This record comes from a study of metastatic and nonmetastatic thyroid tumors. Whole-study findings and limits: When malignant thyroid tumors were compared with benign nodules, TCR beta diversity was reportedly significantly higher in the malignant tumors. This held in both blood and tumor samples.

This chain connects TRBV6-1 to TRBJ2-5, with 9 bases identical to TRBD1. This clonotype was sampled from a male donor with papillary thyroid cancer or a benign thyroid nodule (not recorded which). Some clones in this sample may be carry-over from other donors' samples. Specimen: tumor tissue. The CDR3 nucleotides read TGTGCCAGCATGGGACAGGGTAACAAAGAGACCCAGTACTTC. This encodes CASMGQGNKETQYF.